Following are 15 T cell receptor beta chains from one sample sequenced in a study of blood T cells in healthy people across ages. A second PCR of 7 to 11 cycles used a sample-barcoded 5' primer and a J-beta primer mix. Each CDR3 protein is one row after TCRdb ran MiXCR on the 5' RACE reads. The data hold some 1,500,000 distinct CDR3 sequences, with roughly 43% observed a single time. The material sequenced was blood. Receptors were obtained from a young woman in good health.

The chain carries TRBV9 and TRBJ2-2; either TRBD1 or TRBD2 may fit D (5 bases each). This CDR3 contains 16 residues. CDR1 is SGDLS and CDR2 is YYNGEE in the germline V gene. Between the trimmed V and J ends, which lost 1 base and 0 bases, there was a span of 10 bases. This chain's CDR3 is CASSVFGTPNTGELFF. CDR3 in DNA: TGTGCCAGCAGCGTATTCGGGACCCCGAACACCGGGGAGCTGTTTTTT.

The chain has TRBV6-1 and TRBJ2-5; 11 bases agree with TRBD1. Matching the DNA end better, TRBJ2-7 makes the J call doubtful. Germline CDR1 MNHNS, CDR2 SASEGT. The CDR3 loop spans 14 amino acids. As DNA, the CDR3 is TGTGCCAGCATAACGCCCGGGACAGGGGGCGAGCAGTACTTC. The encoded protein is CASITPGTGGEQYF.

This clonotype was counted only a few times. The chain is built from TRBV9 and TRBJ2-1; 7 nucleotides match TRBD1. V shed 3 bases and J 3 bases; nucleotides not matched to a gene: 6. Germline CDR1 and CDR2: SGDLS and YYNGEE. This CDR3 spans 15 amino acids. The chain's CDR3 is CASSGTTGNYNEQFF. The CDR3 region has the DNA TGTGCCAGCAGCGGGACGACAGGGAACTACAATGAGCAGTTCTTC.

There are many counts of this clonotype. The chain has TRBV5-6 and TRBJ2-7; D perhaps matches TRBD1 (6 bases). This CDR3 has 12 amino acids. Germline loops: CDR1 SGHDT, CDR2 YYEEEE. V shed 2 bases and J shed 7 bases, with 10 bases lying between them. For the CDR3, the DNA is TGTGCCAGCAGCTTTGGGACACATGAGCAGTACTTC. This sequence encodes CASSFGTHEQYF.

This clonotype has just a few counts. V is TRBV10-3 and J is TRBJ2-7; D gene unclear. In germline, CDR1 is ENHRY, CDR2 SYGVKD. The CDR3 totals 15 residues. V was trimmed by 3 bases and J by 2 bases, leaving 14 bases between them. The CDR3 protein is CAISDHVSETYEQYF. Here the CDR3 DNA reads TGTGCCATCAGTGATCACGTCTCGGAGACCTACGAGCAGTACTTC.

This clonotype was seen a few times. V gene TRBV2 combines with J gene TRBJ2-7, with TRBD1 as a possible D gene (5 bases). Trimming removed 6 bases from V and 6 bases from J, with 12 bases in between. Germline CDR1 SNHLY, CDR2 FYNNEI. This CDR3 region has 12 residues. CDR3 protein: CASRSRVVEQYF. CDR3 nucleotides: TGTGCCAGCAGATCCAGGGTAGTCGAGCAGTACTTC.

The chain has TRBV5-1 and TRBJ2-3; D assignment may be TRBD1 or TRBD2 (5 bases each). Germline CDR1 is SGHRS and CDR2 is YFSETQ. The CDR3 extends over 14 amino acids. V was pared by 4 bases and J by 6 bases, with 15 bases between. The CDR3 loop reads CASSPVGTSDTQYF. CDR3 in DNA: TGCGCCAGCAGCCCGGTTGGGACGTCCGATACGCAGTATTTT. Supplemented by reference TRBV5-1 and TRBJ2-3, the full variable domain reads KAGVTQTPRYLIKTRGQQVTLSCSPISGHRSVSWYQQTPGQGLQFLFEYFSETQRNKGNFPGRFSGRQFSNSRSEMNVSTLELGDSALYLCASSPVGTSDTQYFGPGTRLTVL.

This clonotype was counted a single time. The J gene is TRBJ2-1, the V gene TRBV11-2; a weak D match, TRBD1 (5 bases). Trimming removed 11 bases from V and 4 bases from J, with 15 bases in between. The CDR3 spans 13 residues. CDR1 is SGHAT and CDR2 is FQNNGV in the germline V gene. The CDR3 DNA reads TGTGCCGGCATGTCCCCAGGGTACAATGAGCAGTTCTTC. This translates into CAGMSPGYNEQFF.

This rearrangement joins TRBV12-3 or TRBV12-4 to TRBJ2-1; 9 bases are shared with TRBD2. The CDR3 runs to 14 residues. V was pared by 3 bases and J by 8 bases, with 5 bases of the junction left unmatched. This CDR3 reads CASSFPGLAHEQFF. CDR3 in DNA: TGTGCCAGCAGTTTCCCGGGACTAGCTCATGAGCAGTTCTTC.

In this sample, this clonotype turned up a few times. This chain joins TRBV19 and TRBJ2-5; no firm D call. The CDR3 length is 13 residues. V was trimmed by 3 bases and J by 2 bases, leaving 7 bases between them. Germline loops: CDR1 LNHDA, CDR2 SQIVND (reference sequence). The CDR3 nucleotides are TGTGCCAGTAGTATTAGAACTCAAGAGACCCAGTACTTC. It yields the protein CASSIRTQETQYF.

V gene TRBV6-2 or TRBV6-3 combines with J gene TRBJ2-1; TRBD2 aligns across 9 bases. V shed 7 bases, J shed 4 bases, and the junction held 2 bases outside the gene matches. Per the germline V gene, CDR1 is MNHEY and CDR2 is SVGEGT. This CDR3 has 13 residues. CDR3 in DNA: TGTGCCAGCACGACTAGCGGATACAATGAGCAGTTCTTC. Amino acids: CASTTSGYNEQFF.

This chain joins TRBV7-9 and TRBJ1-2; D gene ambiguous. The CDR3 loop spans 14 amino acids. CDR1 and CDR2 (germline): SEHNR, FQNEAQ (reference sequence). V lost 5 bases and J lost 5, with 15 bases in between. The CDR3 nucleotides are TGTGCCAGCAGCCTCCGACAAAACCCGTATGGCTACACCTTC. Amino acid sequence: CASSLRQNPYGYTF.

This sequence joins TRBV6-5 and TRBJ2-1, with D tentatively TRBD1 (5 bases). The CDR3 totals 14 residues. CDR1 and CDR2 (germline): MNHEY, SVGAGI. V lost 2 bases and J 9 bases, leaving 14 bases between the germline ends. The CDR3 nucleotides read TGTGCCAGCAGTTACGGGGCCGTTGGCATTGAGCAGTTCTTC. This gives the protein CASSYGAVGIEQFF.

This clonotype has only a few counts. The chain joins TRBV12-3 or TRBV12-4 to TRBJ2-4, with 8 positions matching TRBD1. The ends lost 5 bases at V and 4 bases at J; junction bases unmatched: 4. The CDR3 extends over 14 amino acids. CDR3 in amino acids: CASSNRDRKNIQYF. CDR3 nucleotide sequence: TGTGCCAGCAGTAACCGGGACAGGAAAAACATTCAGTACTTC.

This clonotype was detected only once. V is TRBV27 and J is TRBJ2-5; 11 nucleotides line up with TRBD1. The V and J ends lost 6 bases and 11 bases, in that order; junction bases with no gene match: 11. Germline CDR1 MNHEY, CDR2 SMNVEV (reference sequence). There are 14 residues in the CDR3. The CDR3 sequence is CASSHGGQGASQYF. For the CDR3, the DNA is TGTGCCAGCAGCCATGGCGGACAGGGGGCGTCTCAGTACTTC.